This T cell receptor beta chain was sequenced for a study of cytomegalovirus exposure and HLA in healthy donors. Study information: Prior work identified 120 million or so unique TCR beta sequences in roughly 180 million T cells.

The germline CDR1 and CDR2 sequences are MNHEY and SMNVEV (reference sequence). This CDR3 spans 15 amino acids. V gave up 5 bases and J gave up 7 bases; unmatched junction bases: 7. It was with 60 Vbeta and 13 Jbeta primers that the PCR ran. Original analysis: Later analysis identified tens of millions of unique TCR beta chains, about 10 million shared. Assay: immunoSEQ multiplex PCR; the TCRdb copy retains only in-frame clones and omits some. The V and J calls and clone size were taken over from that table, and D and trimming were inferred from the DNA. The sample includes 150,000 to 200,000 clones, roughly 85% seen only once; the top ten take 2% to 2.5%. A note on this clone: The target antigen is unknown.

Notes on the study in general: Earlier findings revealed that most TCR beta V segments proved productive either about 87% or about 30% of the time. Apart from CMV serostatus, no immune exposure information was available.

V usage is TRBV27 and J usage is TRBJ2-1, with TRBD1 identical over 11 bases. Input material: PBMCs. This receptor was obtained from a woman between 50 and 59 years old in good health and CMV-seronegative. The CDR3: CASSPGTGGRNEQFF. The CDR3 DNA reads TGTGCCAGCAGTCCAGGGACAGGGGGTCGGAATGAGCAGTTCTTC.